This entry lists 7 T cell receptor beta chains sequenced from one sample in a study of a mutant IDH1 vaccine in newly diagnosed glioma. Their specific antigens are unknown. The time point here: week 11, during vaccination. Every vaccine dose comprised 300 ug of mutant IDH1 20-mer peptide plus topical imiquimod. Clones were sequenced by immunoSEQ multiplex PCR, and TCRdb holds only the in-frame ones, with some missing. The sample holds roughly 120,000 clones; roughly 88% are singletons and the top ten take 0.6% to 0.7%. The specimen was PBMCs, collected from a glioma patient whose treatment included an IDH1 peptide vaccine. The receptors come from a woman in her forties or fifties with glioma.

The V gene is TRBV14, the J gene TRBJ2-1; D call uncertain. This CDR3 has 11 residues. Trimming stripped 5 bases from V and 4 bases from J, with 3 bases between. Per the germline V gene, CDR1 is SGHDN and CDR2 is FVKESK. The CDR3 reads CASSGYNEQFF. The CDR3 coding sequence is TGTGCCAGCAGCGGGTACAATGAGCAGTTCTTC.

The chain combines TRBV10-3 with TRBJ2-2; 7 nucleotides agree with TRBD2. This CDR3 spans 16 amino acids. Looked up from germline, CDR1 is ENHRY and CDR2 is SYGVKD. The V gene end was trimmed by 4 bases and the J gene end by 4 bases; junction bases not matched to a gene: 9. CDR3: CAISVQRGTLTGELFF. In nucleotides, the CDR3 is TGTGCCATCAGTGTTCAGCGGGGAACCCTCACCGGGGAGCTGTTTTTT.

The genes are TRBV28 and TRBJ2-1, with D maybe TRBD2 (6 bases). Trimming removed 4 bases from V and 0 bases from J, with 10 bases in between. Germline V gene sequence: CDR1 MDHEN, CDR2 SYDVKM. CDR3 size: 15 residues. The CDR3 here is CASSSPGSSYNEQFF. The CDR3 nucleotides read TGTGCCAGCAGTTCGCCCGGGAGCTCCTACAATGAGCAGTTCTTC.

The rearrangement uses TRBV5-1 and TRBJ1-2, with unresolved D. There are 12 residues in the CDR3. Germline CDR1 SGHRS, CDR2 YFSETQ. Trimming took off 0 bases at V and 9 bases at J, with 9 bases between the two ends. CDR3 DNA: TGCGCCAGCAGCTTGGAGGCGGGGAGCTACACCTTC. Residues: CASSLEAGSYTF.

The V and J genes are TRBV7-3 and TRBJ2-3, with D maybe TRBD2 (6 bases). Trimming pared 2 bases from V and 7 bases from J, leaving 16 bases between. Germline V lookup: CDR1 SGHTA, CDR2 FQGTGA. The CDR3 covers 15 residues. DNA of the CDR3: TGTGCCAGCAGCTTAGGAGGGGCAGGGAGCAATACGCAGTATTTT. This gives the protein CASSLGGAGSNTQYF.

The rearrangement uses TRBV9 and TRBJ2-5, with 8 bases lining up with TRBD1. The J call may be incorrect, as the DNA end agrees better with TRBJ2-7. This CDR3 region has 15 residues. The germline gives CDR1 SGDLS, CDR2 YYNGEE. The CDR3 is CASSIGQGPFYEQYF. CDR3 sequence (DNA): TGTGCCAGCAGCATCGGACAGGGTCCTTTCTACGAGCAGTACTTC.

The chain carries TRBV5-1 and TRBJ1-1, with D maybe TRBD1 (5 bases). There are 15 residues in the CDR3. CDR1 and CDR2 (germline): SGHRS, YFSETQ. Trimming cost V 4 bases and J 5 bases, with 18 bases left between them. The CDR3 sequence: CASSQTSPGQTEAFF. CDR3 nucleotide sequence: TGCGCCAGCAGCCAAACTTCCCCAGGGCAAACTGAAGCTTTCTTT. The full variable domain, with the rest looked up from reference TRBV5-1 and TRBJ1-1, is KAGVTQTPRYLIKTRGQQVTLSCSPISGHRSVSWYQQTPGQGLQFLFEYFSETQRNKGNFPGRFSGRQFSNSRSEMNVSTLELGDSALYLCASSQTSPGQTEAFFGQGTRLTVV.